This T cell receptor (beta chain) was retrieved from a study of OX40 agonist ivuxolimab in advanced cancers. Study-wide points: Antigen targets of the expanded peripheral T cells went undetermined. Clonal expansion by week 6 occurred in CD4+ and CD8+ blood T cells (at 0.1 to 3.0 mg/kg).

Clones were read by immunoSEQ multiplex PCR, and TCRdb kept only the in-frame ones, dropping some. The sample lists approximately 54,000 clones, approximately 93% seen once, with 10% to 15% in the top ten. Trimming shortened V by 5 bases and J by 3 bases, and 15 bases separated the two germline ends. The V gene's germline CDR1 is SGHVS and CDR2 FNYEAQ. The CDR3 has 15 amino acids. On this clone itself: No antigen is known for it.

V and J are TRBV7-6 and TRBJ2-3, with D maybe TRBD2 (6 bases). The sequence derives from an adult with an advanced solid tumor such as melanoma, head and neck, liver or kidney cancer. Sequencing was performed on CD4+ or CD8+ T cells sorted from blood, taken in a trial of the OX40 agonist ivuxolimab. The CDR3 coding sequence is TGTGCCAGCAGCCCGACCGCTAGCGAAACAGATACGCAGTATTTT. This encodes CASSPTASETDTQYF.